This passage covers 18 T cell receptor beta chains from one sample sequenced in a study of tumor-infiltrating lymphocytes in primary liver carcinoma. The authors took blood RNA from unsorted whole blood and also extracted germline DNA. TCR beta cDNA was made from approximately 500 ng total RNA with a constant-region primer. Library construction for TCR beta comprised three nested multiplex PCR rounds performed with slightly modified ARM-PCR. The first two PCR rounds, around 10 cycles each, used TRBV1-TRBV30 forward primers and a C-beta reverse primer. TCRdb recomputed calls from the multiplex PCR reads with MiXCR, one row per CDR3 protein. Found here are fewer than 350,000 distinct CDR3 sequences, about 65% of them singletons; the top ten hold about 6%. Sequencing was performed on peripheral blood. The receptor source for this set is a man in his forties or fifties with primary liver carcinoma and hepatitis B virus infection.

This clonotype has at least ten counts. The chain combines TRBV11-2 with TRBJ2-3; tentatively, D is TRBD2 (6 bases). The CDR3 loop spans 16 amino acids. Germline V CDR1 and CDR2: SGHAT, FQNNGV. The ends were cut back, 3 bases at V and 0 bases at J, with 13 bases in the middle. The CDR3: CASSLNSGGSTDTQYF. In DNA, the CDR3 is TGTGCCAGCAGCTTGAATAGCGGAGGCAGCACAGATACGCAGTATTTT.

About this clonotype: A much larger clonotype is one base distant, so this may be a read error. The rearrangement uses TRBV6-5 and TRBJ2-2; D uncertain. Trimming shortened V by 7 bases and J by 5 bases, and 14 bases separated the two germline ends. This CDR3 is built from 14 residues. Germline assignment: CDR1 MNHEY and CDR2 SVGAGI. The CDR3 is CASMWSIDTGELFF. Written as DNA, the CDR3 is TGTGCCAGCATGTGGTCTATCGATACCGGGGAGCTGTTTTTT.

Comments on this clonotype: This could be a read error, since a much larger clone is one nucleotide away. The V call is TRBV6-6, the J call TRBJ2-3; weak D call: TRBD2 (6 bases). The CDR3 runs to 15 residues. Germline-derived CDR1 and CDR2 are MNHNY and SVGAGI (reference sequence). The CDR3 region is CGSSLEGEAPDTQYF. CDR3 nucleotide sequence: TGTGGCAGCAGCTTGGAAGGGGAGGCTCCAGATACGCAGTATTTT.

The chain joins TRBV19 to TRBJ2-7; 9 positions agree with TRBD2. V shed 4 bases, J shed 1 base, and the junction held 2 bases outside the gene matches. CDR3 length equals 14 residues. Per the germline V gene, CDR1 is LNHDA and CDR2 is SQIVND (reference sequence). DNA for the CDR3: TGTGCCAGTAGTAATAGCGGGAGTTCCTACGAGCAGTACTTC. Translated: CASSNSGSSYEQYF.

Notes on this clonotype: A junction boundary mismatches the germline segment, possibly from a read error. The V gene is TRBV4-2, the J gene TRBJ2-2; D perhaps matches TRBD2 (5 bases). CDR1 and CDR2 (germline): LGHNA, YNFKEQ. The CDR3 is 15 amino acids. The CDR3 nucleotides read TGTGCCAACAGCCAAGAAGGGTCGATCACCGGGGAGCTGTTGTTT. It codes for CANSQEGSITGELLF.

Of note for this clonotype: A read error may produce the germline difference seen at one junction end. The V gene is TRBV6-5, the J gene TRBJ2-3; D gene ambiguous. CDR3 length: 15 amino acids. Germline-derived CDR1 and CDR2 are MNHEY and SVGAGI. CDR3 residues: CASSYDSTSTDAQYF. CDR3 nucleotide sequence: TGTGCCAGCAGTTACGATTCCACTTCCACAGATGCGCAGTATTTT.

About this clonotype: This may arise from a read error, as a much more abundant clone is one base away. The V gene is TRBV4-2, the J gene TRBJ1-1, with TRBD1 as a possible D gene (5 bases). This CDR3 is 14 amino acids long. The germline V gene encodes CDR1 LGHNA and CDR2 YNFKEQ. DNA for the CDR3: TGTGCCAGCAGCCAGCCGGGGGGAGACACTGAAGCTTACTTT. Its protein product is CASSQPGGDTEAYF.

Worth noting for this clonotype: Just one base apart from a much larger clone, this may be a read error. Lacking the conserved final phenylalanine or tryptophan, this CDR3 likely reflects a read error. The rearrangement links TRBV10-2 to TRBJ2-7; 13 nucleotides match TRBD2. The CDR3 has 19 residues. The V gene end was trimmed by 8 bases and the J gene end by 1 base; junction bases not matched to a gene: 17. The germline gives CDR1 WSHSY, CDR2 SAAADI. CDR3 nucleotide sequence: TGCGCCAGCTGCCCAGCGACTAGCGGGAGGTTCGGGGCGTCCTACGAGCAGTACTCC. Protein: CASCPATSGRFGASYEQYS.

A word on this clonotype: A read error may produce the germline difference seen at one junction end. V is TRBV6-4 and J is TRBJ2-2; TRBD1 agrees at 8 bases. This CDR3 has 15 residues. Per germline, CDR1 MRHNA and CDR2 SNTAGT. The CDR3 loop is CASSEQGVNTGELFF. In nucleotides, the CDR3 is TGTGCAAGCAGTGAACAGGGGGTGAACACCGGGGAGCTGTTTTTT.

Turning to this clonotype: Possible read error: a much larger clone is one base away. The chain joins TRBV6-2 or TRBV6-3 to TRBJ2-7; no clear D. Germline-derived CDR1 and CDR2 are MNHEY and SVGEGT. The CDR3 is 12 amino acids. CDR3 residues: CASSKVSYGQYF. The CDR3 DNA reads as TGTGCCAGCAGTAAAGTCTCCTACGGGCAGTACTTC.

This clonotype was detected many times. The chain links TRBV11-2 to TRBJ2-7; tentatively, D is TRBD2 (5 bases). The CDR3 has 16 residues. Trimming left V 5 bases short and J 2 bases short, with 19 bases between. Germline lookup yields CDR1 SGHAT and CDR2 FQNNGV. The CDR3 DNA follows: TGTGCCAGCAGCAAAAGGACTCCAGCTAGGGCCTACGAGCAGTACTTC. Translation gives CASSKRTPARAYEQYF.

A note on this clonotype: It may be a read error: a sequence one base away is much more abundant. This chain links TRBV6-5 with TRBJ1-5, with D perhaps matching TRBD1 (5 bases). Per the germline V gene, CDR1 is MNHEY and CDR2 is SVGAGI. The CDR3 has 12 amino acids. The CDR3 region is CASRRGNRPQHF. CDR3 sequence (DNA): TGTGCCAGCAGGAGGGGTAATCGGCCCCAGCATTTT.

There are a few counts of this clonotype. This chain connects TRBV7-9 to TRBJ2-1, with D perhaps matching TRBD2 (6 bases). CDR1 is SEHNR and CDR2 is FQNEAQ in the germline V gene (reference sequence). The length of the CDR3 is 15 residues. V shed 1 base and J shed 10 bases, with 17 bases lying between them. The CDR3 spells CASSLDGGGFREQFF. CDR3 DNA sequence: TGTGCCAGCAGCTTAGACGGGGGTGGGTTCAGGGAGCAGTTCTTC.

This clonotype was seen ten or more times. The chain combines TRBV4-2 with TRBJ1-2; possible D gene TRBD1, 5 bases. Germline V gene sequence: CDR1 LGHNA, CDR2 YNFKEQ. Trimming cost V 0 bases and J 3 bases, with 17 bases left between them. The CDR3 loop spans 17 amino acids. The CDR3 region is CASSQDSYPGYDYGYTF. The CDR3 bases are TGTGCCAGCAGCCAAGATTCGTATCCAGGGTACGACTATGGCTACACCTTC.

In this sample, this clonotype turned up once. This likely comes from a read error, as the CDR3 has no conserved phenylalanine or tryptophan at its end. The chain is built from TRBV6-2 or TRBV6-3 and TRBJ2-7; 7 bases are shared with TRBD2. The CDR3 is 12 residues long. CDR1 MNHEY and CDR2 SVGEGT come from the germline V gene. The CDR3 sequence is CASGDYSYGQYL. The CDR3 DNA reads TGTGCCAGCGGGGACTACTCCTACGGGCAGTACTTA.

This clonotype was picked up one time. The chain uses TRBV10-3 and TRBJ2-1; TRBD2 aligns across 8 bases. The J segment lost 7 bases and the V segment lost 5 bases, leaving 16 bases of the junction unmatched. Germline CDR1 and CDR2: ENHRY and SYGVKD. This CDR3 contains 17 residues. The chain's CDR3 is CAISPMGTGGKENEQFF. In nucleotides, the CDR3 is TGTGCCATCAGTCCCATGGGGACGGGAGGGAAGGAAAATGAGCAGTTCTTC.

The chain couples TRBV10-3 to TRBJ2-7, with no clear D. Trimming removed 6 bases from V and 3 bases from J, with 15 bases in between. Looked up from germline, CDR1 is ENHRY and CDR2 is SYGVKD. The CDR3 totals 14 residues. Written as DNA, the CDR3 is TGTGCCATCAGAGACCCCCAGAGATTCTACGAGCAGTACTTC. It specifies CAIRDPQRFYEQYF.

The CDR3 bases are TGTGCCAGCAGCCCCCTGTCGGGAGGTACCGGGGAGCTGTTTTTT. It translates to CASSPLSGGTGELFF. The chain joins TRBV7-9 to TRBJ2-2, with 7 bases that match TRBD2. The CDR3 is 15 amino acids. V was clipped by 5 bases and J by 5 bases; unmatched bases: 8. Germline CDR1 is SEHNR and CDR2 is FQNEAQ (reference sequence).